Presented here are 18 T cell receptor beta chains from one specimen sequenced in a study of blood T cell repertoires in COVID-19. Method: immunoSEQ multiplex PCR; TCRdb's copy keeps in-frame clones and lacks some. Of around 80,000 clones in the sample, approximately 80% are singletons; the top ten hold roughly 12%. The sequenced material came from peripheral blood. Source of these receptors: an elderly man with acute or convalescent COVID-19.

CDR3 DNA: TGTGCCAGCACCTTAGAACTGGGCTATGAGCAGTTCTTC. Translated: CASTLELGYEQFF. J is TRBJ2-1 and V is TRBV6-5; D call uncertain. Germline CDR1 and CDR2: MNHEY and SVGAGI. With 7 bases removed from V and 8 bases from J, the gap between germline ends came to 15 bases. The CDR3 is made up of 13 amino acids.

V gene TRBV10-3 combines with J gene TRBJ2-1; 12 nucleotides line up with TRBD2. V shed 3 bases and J 8 bases; nucleotides not matched to a gene: 14. The CDR3 is 18 amino acids. Germline-derived CDR1 and CDR2 are ENHRY and SYGVKD. The CDR3 sequence: CAISDPTPSGGARDEQFF. Written as DNA, the CDR3 is TGTGCCATCAGTGATCCCACCCCTAGCGGGGGGGCAAGGGATGAGCAGTTCTTC.

This clone has only a few counts. V and J are TRBV15 and TRBJ1-4, with D uncertain. The CDR3 is made up of 15 amino acids. Between the trimmed V and J ends, which lost 0 bases and 7 bases, there was a span of 12 bases. CDR1 and CDR2 from the germline V gene are LNHNV and YYDKDF (reference sequence). DNA of the CDR3: TGTGCCACCAGCAGAGATACGGGGTTCGGTGAAAAACTGTTTTTT. This translates into CATSRDTGFGEKLFF.

V and J are TRBV11-2 and TRBJ1-2; D not certain. Trimming removed 1 base at V and 8 bases at J, with 14 bases between. Germline loops: CDR1 SGHAT, CDR2 FQNNGV. This CDR3 contains 14 residues. The CDR3 nucleotides are TGTGCCAGCAGCTTAGTCGGAGGGTCTCGGGGCTACACCTTC. Translated, it gives CASSLVGGSRGYTF.

This clone was observed a handful of times. The chain recombines TRBV28 with TRBJ1-2; no clear D gene. The CDR3 is 13 residues long. V dropped 3 bases and J dropped 8 bases, with 13 bases sitting between them. Germline V gene data show CDR1 as MDHEN and CDR2 as SYDVKM. The CDR3 sequence: CASSLAGHGGYTF. CDR3 DNA: TGTGCCAGCAGTTTGGCAGGCCATGGGGGCTACACCTTC.

The gene calls are TRBV10-3 and TRBJ2-1; D is unresolved. The germline V and J ends were trimmed by 2 bases and 11 bases, with 13 bases remaining between them. This CDR3 is built from 13 residues. CDR1 and CDR2 (germline): ENHRY, SYGVKD. The CDR3 bases are TGTGCCATCAGTGAGCCCCGAGAAACCAAGCAGTTCTTC. Its translation: CAISEPRETKQFF.

The gene calls are TRBV5-6 and TRBJ1-4; 8 bases align to TRBD1. Germline loops: CDR1 SGHDT, CDR2 YYEEEE. The CDR3 loop spans 14 amino acids. V was clipped by 1 base and J by 7 bases; unmatched bases: 3. CDR3 DNA sequence: TGTGCCAGCAGCTTGTGGACAGGGCCTGAAAAACTGTTTTTT. Encoded protein: CASSLWTGPEKLFF. The variable domain in full, completed from reference TRBV5-6 and TRBJ1-4, reads DAGVTQSPTHLIKTRGQQVTLRCSPKSGHDTVSWYQQALGQGPQFIFQYYEEEERQRGNFPDRFSGHQFPNYSSELNVNALLLGDSALYLCASSLWTGPEKLFFGSGTQLSVL.

The chain uses TRBV2 and TRBJ2-1; TRBD2 matches 10 bases. The CDR3 is 15 amino acids. V shed 6 bases, J shed 8 bases, and the junction held 10 bases outside the gene matches. CDR1 and CDR2 from the germline V gene are SNHLY and FYNNEI. For the CDR3, the DNA is TGTGCCAGCAGGAATAGGAGCGGGGGGGCCCATGAGCAGTTCTTC. Protein: CASRNRSGGAHEQFF.

The chain joins TRBV30 to TRBJ1-5, with D perhaps matching TRBD1 (5 bases). The CDR3 runs to 13 residues. The germline gives CDR1 GTSNPN, CDR2 SVGIG (reference sequence). Trimming shortened V by 2 bases and J by 3 bases, and 8 bases separated the two germline ends. The DNA for the CDR3 is TGTGCCTGGAGTTGGGGCCCCAATCAGCCCCAGCATTTT. It translates to CAWSWGPNQPQHF. Complete variable domain (other parts from reference TRBV30 and TRBJ1-5): SQTIHQWPATLVQPVGSPLSLECTVEGTSNPNLYWYRQAAGRGLQLLFYSVGIGQISSEVPQNLSASRPQDRQFILSSKKLLLSDSGFYLCAWSWGPNQPQHFGDGTRLSIL.

The V gene is TRBV2, the J gene TRBJ2-1, with unresolved D. Germline V gene data show CDR1 as SNHLY and CDR2 as FYNNEI. The ends were cut back, 3 bases at V and 6 bases at J, with 12 bases in the middle. This CDR3 contains 14 residues. CDR3 DNA sequence: TGTGCCAGCAGTGATCTAAGCCCGGGCAATGAGCAGTTCTTC. The encoded protein is CASSDLSPGNEQFF.

The chain employs TRBV18 and TRBJ1-1; 9 nucleotides match TRBD1. The J segment lost 10 bases and the V segment lost 3 bases, leaving 9 bases of the junction unmatched. Germline V gene lookup returns CDR1 KGHSH and CDR2 LQKENI. The CDR3 totals 14 residues. The CDR3 DNA follows: TGTGCCAGCTCACCTTCCCGGACAGGGGAGGTAGCTTTCTTT. Translating it yields CASSPSRTGEVAFF.

V and J are TRBV3-1 (or the pseudogene TRBV3-2) and TRBJ1-4; no reliable D call. The germline gives CDR1 LGHDT, CDR2 YNNKEL (reference sequence). Trimming took 4 bases from V and 11 from J, leaving 14 bases between them. This CDR3 contains 13 residues. Here the CDR3 DNA reads TGTGCCAGCAGCCCCGCTGGCGGGTACAAACTGTTTTTT. It yields the protein CASSPAGGYKLFF.

In this sample, this clone turned up a few times. The rearrangement links TRBV7-9 to TRBJ1-5; TRBD1 aligns across 11 bases. The ends lost 5 bases at V and 2 bases at J; junction bases unmatched: 8. The CDR3 sequence is 17 residues long. Germline CDR1 is SEHNR and CDR2 is FQNEAQ (reference sequence). CDR3 protein: CASSGRDRGNGNQPQHF. The CDR3 nucleotides are TGTGCCAGCAGCGGAAGGGACAGGGGGAATGGCAATCAGCCCCAGCATTTT.

This clone turned up a few times. The V gene is TRBV24-1, the J gene TRBJ2-3, with D possibly TRBD1 on 7 matching bases. V shed 3 bases and J shed 1 base, with 13 bases lying between them. Germline V gives CDR1 KGHDR, CDR2 SFDVKD. The CDR3 is 16 amino acids. In DNA form, the CDR3 reads TGTGCCACCAGTGATCCTCAGGGGGAGGGCACAGATACGCAGTATTTT. Protein: CATSDPQGEGTDTQYF.

The CDR3 here is CASSPTTGSNEKLFF. The CDR3 DNA reads as TGTGCCAGCTCACCAACTACAGGGTCTAATGAAAAACTGTTTTTT. The genes are TRBV18 and TRBJ1-4; perhaps TRBD1 as D (6 bases). This CDR3 is built from 15 residues. The ends were cut back, 2 bases at V and 3 bases at J, with 10 bases in the middle. Germline-derived CDR1 and CDR2 are KGHSH and LQKENI.

With respect to this clone: At one end the junction does not follow the germline gene, possibly because of a read error. This chain uses TRBV4-2 with TRBJ2-1; possibly TRBD1 for D (6 bases). Germline V gives CDR1 LGHNA, CDR2 YNFKEQ. The CDR3 sequence is 15 residues long. CDR3 loop: CASRQDPGTSNEQFF. For the CDR3, the DNA is TGTGCCAGCAGACAAGATCCCGGGACAAGCAATGAGCAGTTCTTC.

This clone was seen a few times. This chain uses TRBV19 with TRBJ1-1; 7 nucleotides align to TRBD1. The V gene end was trimmed by 5 bases and the J gene end by 5 bases; junction bases not matched to a gene: 11. The CDR3 runs to 15 residues. Germline V gene data show CDR1 as LNHDA and CDR2 as SQIVND (reference sequence). CDR3 DNA: TGTGCCAGTAGTCTGTTGAGGGGGCAGCGGACTGAAGCTTTCTTT. Protein: CASSLLRGQRTEAFF.

This chain connects TRBV7-3 to TRBJ2-3, with TRBD2 identical over 7 bases. This CDR3 is built from 15 residues. The J segment lost 2 bases and the V segment lost 4 bases, leaving 6 bases of the junction unmatched. The germline V gene encodes CDR1 SGHTA and CDR2 FQGTGA. CDR3 protein: CASSSIAGHTDTQYF. DNA of the CDR3: TGTGCCAGCAGCTCCATAGCGGGCCACACAGATACGCAGTATTTT.